This entry lists 6 T cell receptor beta chains sequenced from one sample in a study of T cells after yellow fever vaccination. TCRdb passed the 5' RACE reads through MiXCR, listing each CDR3 protein once. The table lists about 230,000 distinct CDR3 sequences, roughly 6.8% of them singletons. The source was CD4+ T cells sorted from PBMCs, collected on the day of the yellow fever booster vaccination. The receptors here all came from a man aged 25 to 40 who received the YFV17D yellow fever vaccine.

The gene calls are TRBV9 and TRBJ2-3; 7 bases are shared with TRBD1. V shed 4 bases and J 9 bases; nucleotides not matched to a gene: 8. Germline CDR1 SGDLS, CDR2 YYNGEE. The CDR3 is 13 residues long. The chain's CDR3 is CASSPQGWDTQYF. CDR3 nucleotide sequence: TGTGCCAGCAGCCCACAGGGGTGGGACACGCAGTATTTT.

The chain recombines TRBV28 with TRBJ1-4; D is uncertain. The CDR3 is 12 amino acids. Trimming left V 8 bases short and J 17 bases short, with 21 bases between. Germline CDR1 MDHEN, CDR2 SYDVKM. The DNA of the CDR3 is TGTGCCAGCCGGGTCTTATCCTTTCCCCTTTTTTTT. Amino acids: CASRVLSFPLFF.

This chain's CDR3 is CASSLVASGSFNEQFF. The CDR3 DNA reads TGCGCCAGCAGCTTGGTGGCTAGCGGGAGTTTTAATGAGCAGTTCTTC. The chain links TRBV5-1 to TRBJ2-1; 10 bases align to TRBD2. This CDR3 contains 16 residues. V gave up 0 bases and J gave up 7 bases; unmatched junction bases: 7. CDR1 is SGHRS, CDR2 YFSETQ, per germline.

This clonotype has at least ten counts. V and J are TRBV7-9 and TRBJ2-5; tentatively, D is TRBD1 (6 bases). Germline CDR1 and CDR2: SEHNR and FQNEAQ (reference sequence). This CDR3 has 16 amino acids. The V gene lost 1 base and the J gene lost 3 bases, with 15 bases spanning the gap. For the CDR3, the DNA is TGTGCCAGCAGCTTAGTAATACACAGGGCGGAAGAGACCCAGTACTTC. This codes for CASSLVIHRAEETQYF.

This clonotype was recorded at least ten times. This chain links TRBV20-1 with TRBJ2-4; no definite D call. This CDR3 comprises 14 residues. The V gene's germline CDR1 is DFQATT and CDR2 SNEGSKA (reference sequence). The germline V and J ends were trimmed by 5 bases and 0 bases, with 11 bases remaining between them. The CDR3 sequence is CSALDELAKNIQYF. CDR3 bases: TGCAGTGCTTTAGACGAGTTAGCCAAAAACATTCAGTACTTC.

This chain links TRBV6-5 with TRBJ2-5; a weak D match, TRBD2 (7 bases). CDR3 length: 15 amino acids. From germline, CDR1 is MNHEY and CDR2 SVGAGI. Trimming removed 0 bases at V and 4 bases at J, with 12 bases between. CDR3 sequence reads: CASSYSGGRAETQYF. CDR3 in DNA: TGTGCCAGCAGTTACTCGGGGGGGCGCGCAGAGACCCAGTACTTC.